The text below deals with one TCR beta chain. This sample is part of a study of blood T cell repertoires in COVID-19. For the study at large: Samples representing acute and convalescent COVID-19 were sourced from the United States, Italy and Spain. Sample material is recorded as cDNA or gDNA derived from T cells, B-cell-depleted T cells, or PBMCs.

The germline CDR1 and CDR2 sequences are SGHRS and YFSETQ. Trimming took 4 bases from V and 2 from J, leaving 14 bases between them. This CDR3 region has 15 residues. Authors' processing steps: Cell counts per sample came from amplifying reference gene primers. Only in-frame clones appear in the TCRdb table, and some are missing; sequencing was by immunoSEQ multiplex PCR. The DNA gave D and trimming, while V, J and clone size come from that table. The repertoire holds roughly 670,000 clones, with around 89% as singletons. Sequences were obtained from peripheral blood. This sequence joins TRBV5-1 and TRBJ2-3; tentatively, D is TRBD1 (5 bases). The sequence was collected from a woman aged 18-29 years with acute or convalescent COVID-19. Here the CDR3 reads CASSPDRRATDTQYF. The CDR3 region has the DNA TGCGCCAGCAGCCCCGACAGAAGGGCCACAGATACGCAGTATTTT. The full variable domain, in which reference TRBV5-1 and TRBJ2-3 provide the parts outside the CDR3, is KAGVTQTPRYLIKTRGQQVTLSCSPISGHRSVSWYQQTPGQGLQFLFEYFSETQRNKGNFPGRFSGRQFSNSRSEMNVSTLELGDSALYLCASSPDRRATDTQYFGPGTRLTVL.